The next 3 T cell receptor beta chains were all read from a single sample in a study of T cell repertoires in cytomegalovirus infection. TCRdb reanalysed the reads using MiXCR and keeps one entry per CDR3 protein. Here the sample spans roughly 640,000 distinct CDR3 sequences, more than 20% being singletons. Sequenced input: CD8+ T cells from PBMCs. The receptors here all came from a human donor in good health (CMV status not recorded). Some clones in this sample may be carry-over from other donors' samples.

This clonotype has just a few counts. This chain connects TRBV7-8 to TRBJ1-4; D is ambiguous. The CDR3 loop spans 15 amino acids. Germline V gene lookup returns CDR1 SGHVS and CDR2 FQNEAQ. The germline V and J ends were trimmed by 5 bases and 3 bases, with 13 bases remaining between them. CDR3 DNA sequence: TGTGCCAGCAGCCCACGGATGGAGCCTAATGAAAAACTGTTTTTT. It specifies CASSPRMEPNEKLFF.

This clonotype was seen a handful of times. The J gene is TRBJ2-1, the V gene TRBV6-2 or TRBV6-3; D call uncertain. The V gene lost 4 bases and the J gene lost 4 bases, with 14 bases spanning the gap. The CDR3 length is 15 residues. In germline, CDR1 is MNHEY, CDR2 SVGEGT. The CDR3 loop reads CASSLSGALYNEQFF. The DNA for the CDR3 is TGTGCCAGCAGTTTGTCGGGCGCCCTTTACAATGAGCAGTTCTTC.

This chain connects TRBV19 to TRBJ2-7; TRBD1 matches at 9 bases. The ends lost 3 bases at V and 6 bases at J; junction bases unmatched: 6. The CDR3 covers 14 residues. CDR1 LNHDA and CDR2 SQIVND come from the germline V gene (reference sequence). The CDR3 DNA is TGTGCCAGTAGTATCCCACAGGGGGCCTCCGAGCAGTACTTC. Translating it yields CASSIPQGASEQYF.